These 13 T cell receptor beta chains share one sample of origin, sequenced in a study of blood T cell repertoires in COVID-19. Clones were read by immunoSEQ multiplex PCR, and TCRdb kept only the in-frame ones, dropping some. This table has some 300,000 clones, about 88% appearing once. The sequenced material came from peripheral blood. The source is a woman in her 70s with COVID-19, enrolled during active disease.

The CDR3 DNA follows: TGTGCCATCAGTGAAGGGGAAGGAAACTCTGGAAACACCATATATTTT. It specifies CAISEGEGNSGNTIYF. The chain has TRBV10-3 and TRBJ1-3, with TRBD1 as a possible D gene (5 bases). There are 16 residues in the CDR3. Germline V gives CDR1 ENHRY, CDR2 SYGVKD. Trimming pared 3 bases from V and 0 bases from J, leaving 12 bases between.

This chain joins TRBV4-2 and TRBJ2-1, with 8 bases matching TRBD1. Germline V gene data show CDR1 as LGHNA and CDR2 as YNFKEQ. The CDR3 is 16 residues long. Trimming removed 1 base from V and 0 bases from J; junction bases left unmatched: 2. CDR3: CASSQAGGSSYNEQFF. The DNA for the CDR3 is TGTGCCAGCAGCCAAGCAGGGGGCTCCTCCTACAATGAGCAGTTCTTC.

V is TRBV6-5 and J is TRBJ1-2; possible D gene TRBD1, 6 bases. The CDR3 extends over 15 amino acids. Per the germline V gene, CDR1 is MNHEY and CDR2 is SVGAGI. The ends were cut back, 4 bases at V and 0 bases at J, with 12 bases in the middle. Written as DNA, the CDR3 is TGTGCCAGCAGTTCCCTAGGGACATCTAACTATGGCTACACCTTC. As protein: CASSSLGTSNYGYTF.

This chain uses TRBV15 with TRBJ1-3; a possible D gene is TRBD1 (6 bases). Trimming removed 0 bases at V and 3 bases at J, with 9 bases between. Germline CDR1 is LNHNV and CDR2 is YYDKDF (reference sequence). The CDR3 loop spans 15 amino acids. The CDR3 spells CATSREDSIGNTIYF. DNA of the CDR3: TGTGCCACCAGCAGAGAGGACAGTATTGGAAACACCATATATTTT.

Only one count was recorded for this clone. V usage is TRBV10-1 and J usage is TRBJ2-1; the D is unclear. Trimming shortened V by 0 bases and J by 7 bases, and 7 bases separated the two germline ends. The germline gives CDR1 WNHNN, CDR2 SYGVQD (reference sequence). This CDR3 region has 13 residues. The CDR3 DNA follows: TGCGCCAGCAGTGAGTCTGGCAGGAATGAGCAGTTCTTC. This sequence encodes CASSESGRNEQFF.

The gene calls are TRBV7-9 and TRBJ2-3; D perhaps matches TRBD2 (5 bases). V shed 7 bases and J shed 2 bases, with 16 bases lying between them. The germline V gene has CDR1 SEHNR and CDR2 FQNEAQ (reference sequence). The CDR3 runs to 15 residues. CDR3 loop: CASKNPGDVTDTQYF. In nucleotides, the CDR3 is TGTGCCAGCAAGAACCCCGGGGATGTCACAGATACGCAGTATTTT. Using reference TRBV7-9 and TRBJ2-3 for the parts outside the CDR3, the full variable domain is DTGVSQNPRHKITKRGQNVTFRCDPISEHNRLYWYRQTLGQGPEFLTYFQNEAQLEKSRLLSDRFSAERPKGSFSTLEIQRTEQGDSAMYLCASKNPGDVTDTQYFGPGTRLTVL.

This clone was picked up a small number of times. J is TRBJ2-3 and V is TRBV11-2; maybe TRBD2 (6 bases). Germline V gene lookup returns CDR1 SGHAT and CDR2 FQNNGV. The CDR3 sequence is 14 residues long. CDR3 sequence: CASGGTSRADTQYF. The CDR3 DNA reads TGTGCTTCCGGCGGGACTTCGCGGGCAGATACGCAGTATTTT. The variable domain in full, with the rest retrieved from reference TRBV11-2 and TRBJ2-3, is EAGVAQSPRYKIIEKRQSVAFWCNPISGHATLYWYQQILGQGPKLLIQFQNNGVVDDSQLPKDRFSAERLKGVDSTLKIQPAKLEDSAVYLCASGGTSRADTQYFGPGTRLTVL.

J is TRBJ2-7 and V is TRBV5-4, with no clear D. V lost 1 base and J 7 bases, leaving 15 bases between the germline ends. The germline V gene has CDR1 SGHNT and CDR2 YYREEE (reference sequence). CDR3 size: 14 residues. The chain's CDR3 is CASSLQNNPWEQYF. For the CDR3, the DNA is TGTGCCAGCAGCTTGCAAAACAACCCTTGGGAGCAGTACTTC. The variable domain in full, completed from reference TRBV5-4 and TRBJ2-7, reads ETGVTQSPTHLIKTRGQQVTLRCSSQSGHNTVSWYQQALGQGPQFIFQYYREEENGRGNFPPRFSGLQFPNYSSELNVNALELDDSALYLCASSLQNNPWEQYFGPGTRLTVT.

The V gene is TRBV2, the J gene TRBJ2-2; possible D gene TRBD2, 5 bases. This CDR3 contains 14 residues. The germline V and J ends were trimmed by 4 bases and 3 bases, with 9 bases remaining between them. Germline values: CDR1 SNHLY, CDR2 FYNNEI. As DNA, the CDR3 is TGTGCCAGCAGTGTTAAGGAGGACACCGGGGAGCTGTTTTTT. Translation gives CASSVKEDTGELFF.

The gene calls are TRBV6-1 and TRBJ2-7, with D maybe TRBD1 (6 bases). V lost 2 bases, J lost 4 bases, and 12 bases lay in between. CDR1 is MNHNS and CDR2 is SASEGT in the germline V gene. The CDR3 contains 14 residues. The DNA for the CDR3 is TGTGCCAGCAGTGAACAATTAGGGGGTTACGAGCAGTACTTC. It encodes CASSEQLGGYEQYF.

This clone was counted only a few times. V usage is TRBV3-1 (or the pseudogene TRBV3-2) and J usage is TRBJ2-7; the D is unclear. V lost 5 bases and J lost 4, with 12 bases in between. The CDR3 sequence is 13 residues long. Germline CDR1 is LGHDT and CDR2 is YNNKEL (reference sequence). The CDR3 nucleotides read TGTGCCAGCAGCTCCCGAGCTAGTTACGAGCAGTACTTC. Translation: CASSSRASYEQYF.

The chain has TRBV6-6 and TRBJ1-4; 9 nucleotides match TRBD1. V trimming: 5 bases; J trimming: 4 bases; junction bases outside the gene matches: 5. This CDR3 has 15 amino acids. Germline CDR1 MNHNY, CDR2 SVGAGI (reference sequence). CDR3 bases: TGTGCCAGCAGTATCGGACAGGGGTTTAATGAAAAACTGTTTTTT. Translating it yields CASSIGQGFNEKLFF.

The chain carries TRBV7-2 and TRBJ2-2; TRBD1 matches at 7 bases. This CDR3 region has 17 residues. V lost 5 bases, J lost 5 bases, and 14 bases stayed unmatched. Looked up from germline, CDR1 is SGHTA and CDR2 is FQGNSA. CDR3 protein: CASSLIQGTTRTGELFF. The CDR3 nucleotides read TGTGCCAGCAGCCTTATACAGGGGACGACGAGGACCGGGGAGCTGTTTTTT.